This is a list of T cell receptor beta chains from one sample in a study of T cell therapy after organ transplantation. Produced via immunoSEQ multiplex PCR; TCRdb's table is partial and in-frame only. The sample lists 15,000 to 20,000 clones; 65% to 85% were seen once. Antigen specificity for these receptors is unknown. The sequencing here drew on CD8+ T cells from blood, taken after autologous CMV-specific T cell therapy. The receptors derive from a human patient who had received a solid organ transplant and had CMV disease. The graft donor may be the source of some T cells. CDR3s include the opening cysteine and the closing phenylalanine or tryptophan. The D gene is left open where the match is weak. For some rows the clone size is stated as once, few or many, or as a class when expanded; others skip it.

clone_size,j_call,d_call,v_call,cdr3_nt,cdr3_aa
.,TRBJ2-1,TRBD2,TRBV4-3,TGCGCCAGCAGCCACGTAGGACTAGCGGGGGGAAATGAGCAGTTCTTC,CASSHVGLAGGNEQFF
.,TRBJ1-2,.,TRBV6-5,TGTGCCAGCAGTTACTCGGAGGGGCTGTGGGGCTACACCTTC,CASSYSEGLWGYTF
.,TRBJ2-7,TRBD1,TRBV12-5,TGTGCTAGTGCTTGGGACAGGGTTTACGACGAGCAGTACTTC,CASAWDRVYDEQYF
.,TRBJ2-7,TRBD1,TRBV7-9,TGTGCCAGCAGCACTTGGGACAGGCTGAGAGGTGAGCAGTACTTC,CASSTWDRLRGEQYF
once,TRBJ2-1,TRBD1,TRBV7-9,TGTGCCAGCAGCGCCCGGGACAGGGGGCCCGGTGGGCAGTTCTTC,CASSARDRGPGGQFF
.,TRBJ2-6,TRBD2,TRBV5-4,TGTGCCAGCAGCTTTCGGGGCGGGGGTGCCTCCTCTGGGGCCAACGTCCTGACTTTC,CASSFRGGGASSGANVLTF
.,TRBJ1-1,.,TRBV7-2,TGTGCCAGCAGCTTGAGTTTCAATGAAGCTTTCTTT,CASSLSFNEAFF
.,TRBJ2-6,.,TRBV6-4,TGTGCCAGCAGTGACAACTCTGGGGCCAACGTCCTGACTTTC,CASSDNSGANVLTF
medium-sized,TRBJ2-1,.,TRBV11-3,TGTGCCAGCAGCTTAGAGCTCGGCCCCTACAATGAGCAGTTCTTC,CASSLELGPYNEQFF
.,TRBJ2-7,.,TRBV6-5,TGTGCCAGCAGCCCCTCGGCCCGCTACGAGCAGTACTTC,CASSPSARYEQYF
few,TRBJ1-1,.,TRBV27,TGTGCCAGTATGACGGGGGGTTCTACTGAAGCTTTCTTT,CASMTGGSTEAFF
.,TRBJ1-5,.,TRBV4-2,TGTGCCAGCAGCCTGGGACTGAACAATCAGCCCCAGCATTTT,CASSLGLNNQPQHF
.,TRBJ1-1,.,TRBV7-9,TGTGCCAGCAGCTTGGAGGGATCTGAAGCTTTCTTT,CASSLEGSEAFF
.,TRBJ1-4,TRBD1,TRBV4-2,TGTGCCAGCAGCCAAGATCGGGGGACAGGCAATGAAAAACTGTTTTTT,CASSQDRGTGNEKLFF
few,TRBJ2-2,.,TRBV6-4,TGTGCCAGCAGTGTGGGTAGCCTGGAGGCCGGGGAGCTGTTTTTT,CASSVGSLEAGELFF
.,TRBJ1-1,.,TRBV2,TGTGCCAGCAGCTGGACGGTGAACACTGAAGCTTTCTTT,CASSWTVNTEAFF
.,TRBJ1-2,.,TRBV5-6,TGTGCCAGCAGCTTGGCGGCGGATCCCTACACCTTC,CASSLAADPYTF
.,TRBJ2-5,.,TRBV27,TGTGCCAGCAGTTACCAAGAGACCCAGTACTTC,CASSYQETQYF
.,TRBJ2-2,TRBD1,TRBV7-3,TGTGCCAGCAGCTCGGACAGGGAGAACACCGGGGAGCTGTTTTTT,CASSSDRENTGELFF
.,TRBJ2-3,.,TRBV7-2,TGTGCCAGCAGCCTAAACCCCATCACAGATACGCAGTATTTT,CASSLNPITDTQYF
medium-sized,TRBJ2-2,TRBD2,TRBV6-7,TGTGCCAGCAGTCCGGGGACTAGCGGGAGGACGTCGGGCACCGGGGAGCTGTTTTTT,CASSPGTSGRTSGTGELFF
.,TRBJ1-1,.,TRBV6-5,TGTGCGAGCTGGGGCACTTCCATGAACACTGAAGCTTTCTTT,CASWGTSMNTEAFF
few,TRBJ1-1,.,TRBV29-1,TGCAGCGTTGAGGAAATGAACACTGAAGCTTTCTTT,CSVEEMNTEAFF